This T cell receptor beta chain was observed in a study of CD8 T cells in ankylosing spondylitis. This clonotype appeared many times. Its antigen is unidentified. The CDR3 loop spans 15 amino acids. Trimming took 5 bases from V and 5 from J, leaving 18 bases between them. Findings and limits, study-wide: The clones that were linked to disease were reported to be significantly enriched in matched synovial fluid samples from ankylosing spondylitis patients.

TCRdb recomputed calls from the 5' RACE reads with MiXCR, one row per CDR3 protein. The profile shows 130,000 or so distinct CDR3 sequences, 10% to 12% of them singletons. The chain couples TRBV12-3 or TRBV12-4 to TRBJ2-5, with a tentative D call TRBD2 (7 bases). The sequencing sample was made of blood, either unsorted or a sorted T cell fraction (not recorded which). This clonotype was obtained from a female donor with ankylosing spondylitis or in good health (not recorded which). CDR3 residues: CASSTPGGRWETQYF. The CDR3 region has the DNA TGTGCCAGCAGTACACCCGGGGGGCGCTGGGAGACCCAGTACTTC.